This T cell receptor (beta chain) was observed in a study of control samples from healthy donors and cancer patients. V was trimmed by 0 bases and J by 3 bases, leaving 18 bases between them. CDR1 and CDR2 from the germline V gene are KGHDR and SFDVKD. This CDR3 spans 18 amino acids. Clones were read by immunoSEQ multiplex PCR, and TCRdb kept only the in-frame ones, dropping some. This table has approximately 120,000 clones, about 90% appearing once. V and J are TRBV24-1 and TRBJ2-3; maybe TRBD1 (6 bases). Sequenced sample: blood. This TCR was recovered from a man aged 18 to 35 in good health. The CDR3 region has the DNA TGTGCCACCAGTGATTTGATTACCGGGACACGGGGAACAGATACGCAGTATTTT. Its translation is CATSDLITGTRGTDTQYF.